These 8 T cell receptor beta chains came from one sample sequenced in a study of vaccination and CD4 T cells after COVID-19. Their recognized antigens are unknown. Cultured CD4+ T-cell DNA underwent Oncomine TCR Beta short-read sequencing. One entry per CDR3 protein, called by TCRdb with MiXCR from the PCR reads. The table includes about 10,000 distinct CDR3 sequences, about 23% detected once. Indicated treatment: roughly nine-day PBMC culture with coronavirus spike peptide pools or control peptides (ViraFEST assay). This sample comprised CD4+ T cells from blood, cultured in vitro, obtained before SARS-CoV-2 vaccination. The source is a human donor who received a COVID-19 vaccine.

The V call is TRBV5-1, the J call TRBJ1-2; 8 nucleotides line up with TRBD1. Germline V lookup: CDR1 SGHRS, CDR2 YFSETQ. This CDR3 is built from 16 residues. Trimming removed 4 bases from V and 4 bases from J; junction bases left unmatched: 12. The CDR3 region has the DNA TGCGCCAGCAGCCTCACAACAGGGGGAAGCCTCTATGGCTACACCTTC. Translated: CASSLTTGGSLYGYTF.

The chain uses TRBV4-2 and TRBJ1-5; maybe TRBD1 (6 bases). Germline CDR1 LGHNA, CDR2 YNFKEQ. The V and J ends lost 0 bases and 2 bases respectively, with 11 bases between them. CDR3 size: 16 residues. The CDR3: CASSQELRQGNQPQHF. The CDR3 bases are TGTGCCAGCAGCCAAGAACTCCGACAGGGCAATCAGCCCCAGCATTTT.

This clonotype is labeled medium-sized (0.01 to 0.1%). The J gene is TRBJ1-2, the V gene TRBV19; perhaps TRBD1 as D (5 bases). CDR1 and CDR2 from the germline V gene are LNHDA and SQIVND (reference sequence). The V gene lost 3 bases and the J gene lost 8 bases, with 19 bases spanning the gap. The CDR3 loop spans 15 amino acids. CDR3 sequence (DNA): TGTGCCAGTAGTATGGCCACAGAGGGGAGAGTAGGCTACACCTTC. Its protein product is CASSMATEGRVGYTF.

This clonotype came up a few times. The CDR3 sequence is CASSERGREGNSPLHF. The CDR3 DNA is TGTGCCAGCAGTGAAAGAGGCCGGGAGGGAAATTCACCCCTCCACTTT. This rearrangement joins TRBV2 to TRBJ1-6; D gene unclear. Germline lookup yields CDR1 SNHLY and CDR2 FYNNEI. The CDR3 runs 16 residues. V dropped 2 bases and J dropped 7 bases, with 15 bases sitting between them. Using reference TRBV2 and TRBJ1-6 for the parts outside the CDR3, the full variable domain is EPEVTQTPSHQVTQMGQEVILRCVPISNHLYFYWYRQILGQKVEFLVSFYNNEISEKSEIFDDQFSVERPDGSNFTLKIRSTKLEDSAMYFCASSERGREGNSPLHFGNGTRLTVT.

The chain carries TRBV5-1 and TRBJ2-3; perhaps TRBD2 as D (6 bases). Germline CDR1 reads SGHRS; CDR2 reads YFSETQ. The CDR3 totals 15 residues. Deletions cut 2 bases from V and 2 bases from J, with 12 bases between. The CDR3 sequence is CASSFGDSYTDTQYF. The CDR3 DNA is TGCGCCAGCAGCTTCGGGGACTCCTACACAGATACGCAGTATTTT. Supplemented by reference TRBV5-1 and TRBJ2-3, the full variable domain reads KAGVTQTPRYLIKTRGQQVTLSCSPISGHRSVSWYQQTPGQGLQFLFEYFSETQRNKGNFPGRFSGRQFSNSRSEMNVSTLELGDSALYLCASSFGDSYTDTQYFGPGTRLTVL.

The chain joins TRBV14 to TRBJ1-2; TRBD1 might be the D (5 bases). Trimming pared 0 bases from V and 4 bases from J, leaving 12 bases between. Germline loops: CDR1 SGHDN, CDR2 FVKESK. The CDR3 extends over 15 amino acids. This CDR3 is CASSQDLMGGYGYTF. CDR3 nucleotides: TGTGCCAGCAGCCAAGATTTAATGGGGGGCTATGGCTACACCTTC.

In the case of this clonotype: A read error may produce the germline difference seen at one junction end. The chain carries TRBV20-1 and TRBJ2-3; 7 nucleotides line up with TRBD2. The length of the CDR3 is 15 residues. Germline CDR1 DFQATT, CDR2 SNEGSKA (reference sequence). For the CDR3, the DNA is TGCAGTGCTGGAGATGTGGGGGGGAGGTCAGATACGCAGTATTTT. Protein sequence: CSAGDVGGRSDTQYF.

The chain carries TRBV12-3 or TRBV12-4 and TRBJ1-1; tentatively, D is TRBD1 (5 bases). Deletions cut 10 bases from V and 0 bases from J, with 12 bases between. The CDR3 is 13 amino acids. The CDR3 DNA follows: TGTGCCACCAGGGTTAGCATGAACACTGAAGCTTTCTTT. Translation gives CATRVSMNTEAFF.